This passage covers 10 T cell receptor beta chains from one sample sequenced in a study of T cells in tuberculosis. Generated by immunoSEQ multiplex PCR, the TCRdb table keeps only in-frame clones and is missing some. The sample lists approximately 30,000 clones, 87% seen once, with 5.4% in the top ten. Time point given: new active TB diagnosis, blood taken before or within 7 days of starting treatment. Sequences were derived from PBMCs, sampled at tuberculosis diagnosis. These receptors originate from an adult with tuberculosis.

The V and J genes are TRBV4-3 and TRBJ1-3; D not resolved. Trimming removed 0 bases from V and 0 bases from J, with 9 bases in between. The CDR3 is 16 amino acids. Germline V gene data show CDR1 as LGHNA and CDR2 as YSLEER. The DNA for the CDR3 is TGCGCCAGCAGCCAAGAAGCAGGACTCTCTGGAAACACCATATATTTT. Its translation: CASSQEAGLSGNTIYF.

CDR3 sequence reads: CASSDRLAGGNEQFF. CDR3 in DNA: TGTGCCAGCAGCGACCGACTAGCGGGAGGCAATGAGCAGTTCTTC. The chain is built from TRBV9 and TRBJ2-1; 13 bases fit TRBD2. V lost 3 bases, J lost 6 bases, and 3 bases stayed unmatched. The length of the CDR3 is 15 residues. Germline assignment: CDR1 SGDLS and CDR2 YYNGEE.

The chain recombines TRBV7-8 with TRBJ2-3; D is possibly TRBD1 (5 bases). Germline CDR1 reads SGHVS; CDR2 reads FQNEAQ. V was clipped by 1 base and J by 6 bases, with 8 bases between them. The CDR3 is 13 residues long. DNA of the CDR3: TGTGCCAGCAGCTTAGACAGGACCGATACGCAGTATTTT. Translated, it gives CASSLDRTDTQYF.

The chain recombines TRBV10-3 with TRBJ1-6, with TRBD1 matching over 11 bases. V dropped 3 bases and J dropped 10; count of bases not matched to a gene: 5. The CDR3 sequence is 15 residues long. Germline loops: CDR1 ENHRY, CDR2 SYGVKD. The CDR3 bases are TGTGCCATCAGTGAATCGGGACAGGGGGGCTCACCCCTCCACTTT. Translation gives CAISESGQGGSPLHF.

The chain links TRBV5-6 to TRBJ2-1; D is unclear. V was cut by 4 bases and J by 1 base, with 9 bases left in between. CDR3 length: 14 amino acids. Germline CDR1 and CDR2: SGHDT and YYEEEE. CDR3 nucleotide sequence: TGTGCCAGCAGCCGGTGGGCGTCCTACAATGAGCAGTTCTTC. Translating it yields CASSRWASYNEQFF.

The chain couples TRBV5-1 to TRBJ2-3; 11 positions match TRBD2. Looked up from germline, CDR1 is SGHRS and CDR2 is YFSETQ. V was pared by 7 bases and J by 3 bases, with 4 bases of the junction left unmatched. This CDR3 contains 14 residues. The CDR3 here is CASHSGGATDTQYF. As DNA, the CDR3 is TGCGCCAGCCATAGCGGGGGGGCGACAGATACGCAGTATTTT.

The genes are TRBV7-6 and TRBJ2-2, with 7 bases that match TRBD1. V gave up 1 base and J gave up 3 bases; unmatched junction bases: 2. The CDR3 runs to 15 residues. The germline CDR1 and CDR2 sequences are SGHVS and FNYEAQ. CDR3 nucleotide sequence: TGTGCCAGCAGCTTAGAAAGGGGGCACACCGGGGAGCTGTTTTTT. This encodes CASSLERGHTGELFF.

The V and J genes are TRBV19 and TRBJ1-5; no clear D gene. This CDR3 spans 15 amino acids. Germline CDR1 is LNHDA and CDR2 is SQIVND (reference sequence). The V end lost 5 bases, the J end lost 7 bases, and 18 bases lay between the germline ends. CDR3 loop: CASSPQTGFSQPQHF. The CDR3 DNA is TGTGCCAGTAGTCCCCAAACGGGGTTCAGCCAGCCCCAGCATTTT.

The V call is TRBV6-1, the J call TRBJ2-1; TRBD2 might be the D (7 bases). The V end lost 1 base, the J end lost 9 bases, and 13 bases lay between the germline ends. Germline values: CDR1 MNHNS, CDR2 SASEGT. The CDR3 runs to 14 residues. The CDR3 protein is CASSEVGGQGEQFF. CDR3 coding DNA: TGTGCCAGCAGTGAAGTCGGGGGGCAGGGTGAGCAGTTCTTC.

The rearrangement joins TRBV5-1 to TRBJ1-4, with TRBD1 matching over 7 bases. Germline CDR1 and CDR2: SGHRS and YFSETQ. The ends lost 2 bases at V and 0 bases at J; junction bases unmatched: 7. The CDR3 loop spans 17 amino acids. The CDR3 bases are TGCGCCAGCAGCTTTGCATCGGGACAGCCAACTAATGAAAAACTGTTTTTT. The encoded protein is CASSFASGQPTNEKLFF.